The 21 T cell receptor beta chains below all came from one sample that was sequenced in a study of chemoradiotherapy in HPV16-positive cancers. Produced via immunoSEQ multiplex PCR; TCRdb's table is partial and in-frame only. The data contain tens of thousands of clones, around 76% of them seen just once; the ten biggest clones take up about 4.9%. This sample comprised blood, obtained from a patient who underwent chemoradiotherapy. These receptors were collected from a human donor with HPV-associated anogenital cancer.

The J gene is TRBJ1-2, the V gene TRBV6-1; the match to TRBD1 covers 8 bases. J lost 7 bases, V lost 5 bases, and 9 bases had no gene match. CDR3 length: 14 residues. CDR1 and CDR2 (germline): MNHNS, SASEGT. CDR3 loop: CASSPRTGPGGYTF. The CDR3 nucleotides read TGTGCCAGCAGTCCCCGGACAGGGCCCGGTGGCTACACCTTC.

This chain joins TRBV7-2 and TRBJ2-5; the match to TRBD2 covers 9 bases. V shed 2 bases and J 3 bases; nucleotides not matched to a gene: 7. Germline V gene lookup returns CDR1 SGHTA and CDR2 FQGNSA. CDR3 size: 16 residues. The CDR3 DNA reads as TGTGCCAGCAGCTTATTTGGCGGGGGGGTAAAAGAGACCCAGTACTTC. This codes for CASSLFGGGVKETQYF.

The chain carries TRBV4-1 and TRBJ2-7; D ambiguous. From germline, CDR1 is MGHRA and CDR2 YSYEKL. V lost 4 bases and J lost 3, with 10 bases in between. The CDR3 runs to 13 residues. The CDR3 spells CASSPTLGYEQYF. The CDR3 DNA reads TGCGCCAGCAGCCCTACGTTGGGCTACGAGCAGTACTTC.

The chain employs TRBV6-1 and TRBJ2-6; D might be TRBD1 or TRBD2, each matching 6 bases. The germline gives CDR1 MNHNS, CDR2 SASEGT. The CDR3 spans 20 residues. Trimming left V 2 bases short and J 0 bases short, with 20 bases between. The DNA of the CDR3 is TGTGCCAGCAGTGAAAGAATGCGGGACACCTACCGCTCTGGGGCCAACGTCCTGACTTTC. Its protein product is CASSERMRDTYRSGANVLTF.

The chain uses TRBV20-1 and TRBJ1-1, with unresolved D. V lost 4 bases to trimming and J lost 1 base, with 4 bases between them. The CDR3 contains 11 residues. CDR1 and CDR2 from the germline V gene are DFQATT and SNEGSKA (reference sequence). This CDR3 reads CSANGNTEAFF. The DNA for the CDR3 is TGCAGTGCTAACGGGAACACTGAAGCTTTCTTT.

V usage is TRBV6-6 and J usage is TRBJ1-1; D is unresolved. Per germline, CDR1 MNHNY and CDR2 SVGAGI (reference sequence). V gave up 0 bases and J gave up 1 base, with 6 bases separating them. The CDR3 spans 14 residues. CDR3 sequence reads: CASSYSSQNTEAFF. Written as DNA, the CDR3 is TGTGCCAGCAGTTACTCGAGTCAGAACACTGAAGCTTTCTTT.

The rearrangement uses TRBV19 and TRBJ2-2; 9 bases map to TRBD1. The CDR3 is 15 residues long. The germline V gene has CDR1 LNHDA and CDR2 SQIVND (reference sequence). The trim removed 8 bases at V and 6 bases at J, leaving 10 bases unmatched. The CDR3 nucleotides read TGTGCCAGTTGGAACCGGGACAGGGCCCCCGGGGAGCTGTTTTTT. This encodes CASWNRDRAPGELFF.

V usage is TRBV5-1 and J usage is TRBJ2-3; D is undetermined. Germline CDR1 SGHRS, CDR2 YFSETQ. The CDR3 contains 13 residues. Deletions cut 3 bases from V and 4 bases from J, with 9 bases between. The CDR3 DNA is TGCGCCAGCAGCTCCCTCCCCGCAGATACGCAGTATTTT. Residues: CASSSLPADTQYF. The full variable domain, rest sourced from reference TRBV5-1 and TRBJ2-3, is KAGVTQTPRYLIKTRGQQVTLSCSPISGHRSVSWYQQTPGQGLQFLFEYFSETQRNKGNFPGRFSGRQFSNSRSEMNVSTLELGDSALYLCASSSLPADTQYFGPGTRLTVL.

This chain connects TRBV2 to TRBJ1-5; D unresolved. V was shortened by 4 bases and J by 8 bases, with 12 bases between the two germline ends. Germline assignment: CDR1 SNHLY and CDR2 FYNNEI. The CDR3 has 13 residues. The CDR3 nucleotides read TGTGCCAGCAGTGTGCCCCCCGAAAAGCCCCAGCATTTT. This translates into CASSVPPEKPQHF.

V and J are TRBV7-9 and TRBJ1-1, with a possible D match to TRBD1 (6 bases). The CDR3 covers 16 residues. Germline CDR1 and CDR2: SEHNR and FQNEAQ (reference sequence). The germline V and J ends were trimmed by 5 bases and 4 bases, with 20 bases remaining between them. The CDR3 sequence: CASSPSRRGFFTEAFF. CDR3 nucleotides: TGTGCCAGCAGCCCCTCGCGGAGGGGGTTTTTCACTGAAGCTTTCTTT.

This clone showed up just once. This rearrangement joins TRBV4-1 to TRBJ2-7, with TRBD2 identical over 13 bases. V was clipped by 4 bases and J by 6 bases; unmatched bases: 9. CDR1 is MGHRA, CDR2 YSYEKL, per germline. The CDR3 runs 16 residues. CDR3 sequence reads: CASSPPGLAGTSEQYF. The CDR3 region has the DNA TGCGCCAGCAGCCCTCCGGGACTAGCGGGGACTAGCGAGCAGTACTTC.

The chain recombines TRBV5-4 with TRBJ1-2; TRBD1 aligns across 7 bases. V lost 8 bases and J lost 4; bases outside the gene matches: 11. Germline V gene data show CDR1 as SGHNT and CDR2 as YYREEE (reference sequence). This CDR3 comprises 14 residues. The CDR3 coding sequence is TGTGCCAGTCTCCTTCAGGGGGGGAGCTATGGCTACACCTTC. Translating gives CASLLQGGSYGYTF.

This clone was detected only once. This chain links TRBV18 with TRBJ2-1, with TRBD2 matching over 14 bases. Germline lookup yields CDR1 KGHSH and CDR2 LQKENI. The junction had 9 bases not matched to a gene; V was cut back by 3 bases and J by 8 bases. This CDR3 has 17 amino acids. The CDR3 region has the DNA TGTGCCAGCTCACCGAATCCCGGACTAGCGGGGGGCGATGAGCAGTTCTTC. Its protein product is CASSPNPGLAGGDEQFF.

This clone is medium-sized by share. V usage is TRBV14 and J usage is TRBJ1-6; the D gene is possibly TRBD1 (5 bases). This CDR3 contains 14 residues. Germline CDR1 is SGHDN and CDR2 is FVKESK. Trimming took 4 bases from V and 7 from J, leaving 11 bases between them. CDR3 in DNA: TGTGCCAGCAGCCCGGGACTTGCCAATTCACCCCTCCACTTT. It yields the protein CASSPGLANSPLHF. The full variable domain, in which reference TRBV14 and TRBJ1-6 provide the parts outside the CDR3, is EAGVTQFPSHSVIEKGQTVTLRCDPISGHDNLYWYRRVMGKEIKFLLHFVKESKQDESGMPNNRFLAERTGGTYSTLKVQPAELEDSGVYFCASSPGLANSPLHFGNGTRLTVT.

CDR3 sequence (DNA): TGTGCCAGCAGCTCCCCGGGGGGGCCAGATACGCAGTATTTT. Its protein product is CASSSPGGPDTQYF. V usage is TRBV7-2 and J usage is TRBJ2-3; 8 positions match TRBD2. This CDR3 has 14 residues. CDR1 and CDR2 from the germline V gene are SGHTA and FQGNSA. V shed 4 bases, J shed 4 bases, and the junction held 4 bases outside the gene matches.

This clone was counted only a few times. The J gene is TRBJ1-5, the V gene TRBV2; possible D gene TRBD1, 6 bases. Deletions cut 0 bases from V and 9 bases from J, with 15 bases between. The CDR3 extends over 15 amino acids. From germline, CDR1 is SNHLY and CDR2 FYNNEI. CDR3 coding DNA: TGTGCCAGCAGTGAAGCCGGGGGCCTCACCTCGCCCCAGCATTTT. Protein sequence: CASSEAGGLTSPQHF.

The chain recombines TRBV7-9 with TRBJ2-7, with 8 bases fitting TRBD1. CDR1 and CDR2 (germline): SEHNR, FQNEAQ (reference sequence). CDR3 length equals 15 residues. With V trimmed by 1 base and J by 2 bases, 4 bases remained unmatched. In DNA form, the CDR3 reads TGTGCCAGCAGCTTAGGTACAGGGGGGACCTACGAGCAGTACTTC. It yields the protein CASSLGTGGTYEQYF.

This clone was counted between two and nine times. The CDR3 nucleotides are TGTGCCAGCAGTTTATCGGATCGGTGGGGCGCTGAAGCTTTCTTT. Its protein is CASSLSDRWGAEAFF. The chain carries TRBV28 and TRBJ1-1; possible D gene TRBD1, 5 bases. V was cut by 1 base and J by 6 bases, with 15 bases left in between. CDR1 and CDR2 from the germline V gene are MDHEN and SYDVKM. The CDR3 loop spans 15 amino acids.

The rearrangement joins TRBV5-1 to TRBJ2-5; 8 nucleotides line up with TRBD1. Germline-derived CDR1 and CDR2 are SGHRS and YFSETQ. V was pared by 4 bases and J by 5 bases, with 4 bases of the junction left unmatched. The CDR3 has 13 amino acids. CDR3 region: CASSGGQGETQYF. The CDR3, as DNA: TGCGCCAGCAGCGGAGGACAGGGCGAGACCCAGTACTTC.

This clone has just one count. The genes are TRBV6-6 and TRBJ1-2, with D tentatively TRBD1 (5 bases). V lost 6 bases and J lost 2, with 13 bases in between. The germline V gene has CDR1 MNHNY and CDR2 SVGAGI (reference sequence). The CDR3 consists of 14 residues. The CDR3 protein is CASRDTQVNYGYTF. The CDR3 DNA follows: TGTGCCAGCAGGGACACCCAGGTCAACTATGGCTACACCTTC.

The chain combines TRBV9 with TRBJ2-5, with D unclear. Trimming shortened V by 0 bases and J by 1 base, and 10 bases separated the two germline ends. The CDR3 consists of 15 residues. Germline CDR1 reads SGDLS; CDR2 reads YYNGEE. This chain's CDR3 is CASSVGASSQETQYF. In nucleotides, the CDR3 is TGTGCCAGCAGCGTAGGAGCCAGTAGCCAAGAGACCCAGTACTTC.